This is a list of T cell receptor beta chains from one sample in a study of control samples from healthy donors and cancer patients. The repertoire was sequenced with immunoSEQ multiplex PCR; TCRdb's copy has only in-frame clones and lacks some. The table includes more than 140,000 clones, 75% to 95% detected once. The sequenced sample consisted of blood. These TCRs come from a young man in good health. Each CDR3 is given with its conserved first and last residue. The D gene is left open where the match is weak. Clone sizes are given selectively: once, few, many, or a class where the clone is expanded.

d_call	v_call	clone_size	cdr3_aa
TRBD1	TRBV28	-	CASRVGTGSPYEQYF
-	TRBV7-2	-	CASSPWGDLNTEAFF
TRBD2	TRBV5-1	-	CASSSQAGVEETQYF
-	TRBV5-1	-	CASRQGSRGNTEAFF
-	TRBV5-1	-	CASSLPGAITSYEQYF
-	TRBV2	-	CASSLAVTVTSTQYF
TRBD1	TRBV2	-	CASRGQGAASGANVLTF
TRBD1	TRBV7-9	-	CASSIWDRALSYEQYF
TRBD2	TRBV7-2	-	CASSLAGGQETQYF
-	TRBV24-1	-	CATSGVGKETQYF
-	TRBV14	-	CASSQEGPSYEQYF
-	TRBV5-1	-	CASSLASGHNEQFF
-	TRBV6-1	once	CASSLRAEGEKLFF
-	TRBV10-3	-	CAISDATADNSPLHF
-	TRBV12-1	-	CASSLLTPKSSPLHF
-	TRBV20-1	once	CSAGGHFNQPQHF
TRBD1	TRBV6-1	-	CASSDRGLGDTQYF
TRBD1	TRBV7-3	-	CASSLGTGGNEKLFF
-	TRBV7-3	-	CASSLGRGDGSPLHF
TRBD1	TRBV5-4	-	CASRSDRTGVNTEAFF
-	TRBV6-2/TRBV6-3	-	CASSYVAETQYF
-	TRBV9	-	CASSVAGSNGYTF
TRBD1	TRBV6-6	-	CASSSKDRGSGNTIYF
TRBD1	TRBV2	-	CASTSRRDRAEGYTF
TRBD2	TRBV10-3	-	CASQRGGVETQYF
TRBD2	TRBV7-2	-	CASSLSSGGADTQYF
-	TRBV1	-	CTSSQETGTHQETQYF
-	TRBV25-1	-	CASRGRGESFF
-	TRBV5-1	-	CASSLAQRNTEAFF
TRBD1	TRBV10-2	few	CASSVRDSEQFF
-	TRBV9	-	CASSVGRLPDGEAFF
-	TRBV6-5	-	CASSSPPGYGYTF
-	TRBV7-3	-	CASSSDPAVSGANVLTF
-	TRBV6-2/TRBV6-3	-	CASSRTLSNTGELFF
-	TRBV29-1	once	CSVAGGLNPEAFF
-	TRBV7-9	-	CASFIPRAGNTIYF
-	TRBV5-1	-	CASSSGRENTEAFF
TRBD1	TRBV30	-	CAWSEGTALNEKLFF
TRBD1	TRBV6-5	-	CASAQTGASYYEQYF
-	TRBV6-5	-	CASSTPVGAKETQYF
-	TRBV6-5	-	CASRKTGNTEAFF
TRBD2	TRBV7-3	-	CASSPGLAGGMADTQYF
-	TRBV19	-	CASSWGRDGYGYTF
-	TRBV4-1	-	CASSPAQALEDTQYF
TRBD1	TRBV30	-	CAWNLPETGTGNTIYF
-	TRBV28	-	CASSFWTVSYEQYF
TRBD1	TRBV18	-	CASSPQGASGNTIYF
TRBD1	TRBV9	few	CASSTGTGTEAFF
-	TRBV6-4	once	CASRESPTGNYGYTF
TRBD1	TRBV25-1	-	CASSDYWDREGEGAFF
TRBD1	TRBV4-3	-	CASSQDLRAGGNEKLFF
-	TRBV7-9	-	CASTYQSEKLFF
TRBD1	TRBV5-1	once	CASSLEGQGATGELFF